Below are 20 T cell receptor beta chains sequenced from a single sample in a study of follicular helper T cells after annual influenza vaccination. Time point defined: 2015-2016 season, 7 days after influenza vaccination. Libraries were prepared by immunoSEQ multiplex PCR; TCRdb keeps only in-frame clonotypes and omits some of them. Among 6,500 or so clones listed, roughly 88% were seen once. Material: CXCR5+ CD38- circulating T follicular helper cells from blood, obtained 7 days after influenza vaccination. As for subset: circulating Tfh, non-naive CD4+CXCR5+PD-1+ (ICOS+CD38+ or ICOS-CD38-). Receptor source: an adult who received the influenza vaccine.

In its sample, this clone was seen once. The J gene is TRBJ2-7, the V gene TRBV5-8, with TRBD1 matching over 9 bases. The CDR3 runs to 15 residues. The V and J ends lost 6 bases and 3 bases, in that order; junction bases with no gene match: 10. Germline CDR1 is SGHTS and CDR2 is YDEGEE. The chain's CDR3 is CASISVPGQGYEQYF. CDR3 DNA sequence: TGTGCCAGCATCAGCGTCCCGGGACAGGGCTACGAGCAGTACTTC.

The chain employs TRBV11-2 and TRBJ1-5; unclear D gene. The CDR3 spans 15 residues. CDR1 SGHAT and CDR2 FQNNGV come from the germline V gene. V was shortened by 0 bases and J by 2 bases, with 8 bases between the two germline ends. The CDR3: CASSLDLGGNQPQHF. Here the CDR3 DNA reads TGTGCCAGCAGCTTAGATCTTGGGGGCAATCAGCCCCAGCATTTT. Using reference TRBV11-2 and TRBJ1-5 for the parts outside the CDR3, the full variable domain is EAGVAQSPRYKIIEKRQSVAFWCNPISGHATLYWYQQILGQGPKLLIQFQNNGVVDDSQLPKDRFSAERLKGVDSTLKIQPAKLEDSAVYLCASSLDLGGNQPQHFGDGTRLSIL.

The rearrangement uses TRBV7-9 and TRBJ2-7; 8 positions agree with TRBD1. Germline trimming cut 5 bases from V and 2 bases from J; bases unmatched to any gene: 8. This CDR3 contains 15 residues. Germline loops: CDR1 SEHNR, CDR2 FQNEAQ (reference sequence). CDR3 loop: CASSDYRDRTYEQYF. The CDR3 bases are TGTGCCAGCAGCGACTACAGGGACAGGACCTACGAGCAGTACTTC.

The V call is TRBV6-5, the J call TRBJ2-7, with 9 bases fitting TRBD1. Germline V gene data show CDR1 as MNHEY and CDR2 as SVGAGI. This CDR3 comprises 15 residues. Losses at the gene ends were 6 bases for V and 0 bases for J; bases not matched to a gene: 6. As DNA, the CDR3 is TGTGCCAGCAGGGATAGACAGGGGGACTCCTACGAGCAGTACTTC. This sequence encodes CASRDRQGDSYEQYF.

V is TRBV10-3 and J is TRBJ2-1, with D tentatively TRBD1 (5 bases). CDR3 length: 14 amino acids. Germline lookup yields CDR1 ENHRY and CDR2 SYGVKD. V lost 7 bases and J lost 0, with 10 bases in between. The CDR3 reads CAITPDSSYNEQFF. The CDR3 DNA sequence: TGTGCCATCACCCCAGACAGCTCCTACAATGAGCAGTTCTTC.

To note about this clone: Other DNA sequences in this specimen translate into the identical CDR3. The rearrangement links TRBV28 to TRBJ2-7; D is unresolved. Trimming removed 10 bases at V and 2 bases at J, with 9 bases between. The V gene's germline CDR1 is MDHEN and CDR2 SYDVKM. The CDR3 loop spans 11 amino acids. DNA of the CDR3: TGTGCCACGGACGGCACCTACGAGCAGTACTTC. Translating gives CATDGTYEQYF.

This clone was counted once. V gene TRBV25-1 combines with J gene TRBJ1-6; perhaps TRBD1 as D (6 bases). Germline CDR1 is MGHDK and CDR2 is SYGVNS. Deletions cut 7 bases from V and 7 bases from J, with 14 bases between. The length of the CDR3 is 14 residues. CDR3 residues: CASNRGRQNSPLHF. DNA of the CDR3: TGTGCCAGCAACCGGGGGCGACAAAATTCACCCCTCCACTTT. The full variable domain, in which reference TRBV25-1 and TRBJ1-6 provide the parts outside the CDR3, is EADIYQTPRYLVIGTGKKITLECSQTMGHDKMYWYQQDPGMELHLIHYSYGVNSTEKGDLSSESTVSRIRTEHFPLTLESARPSHTSQYLCASNRGRQNSPLHFGNGTRLTVT.

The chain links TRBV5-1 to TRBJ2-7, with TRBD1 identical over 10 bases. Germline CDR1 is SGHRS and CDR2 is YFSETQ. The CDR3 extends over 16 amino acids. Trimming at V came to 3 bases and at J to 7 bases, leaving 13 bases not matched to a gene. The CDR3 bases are TGCGCCAGCAGCTCAGGCAGGGGACAGGGGACGGGTGAGCAGTACTTC. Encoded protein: CASSSGRGQGTGEQYF.

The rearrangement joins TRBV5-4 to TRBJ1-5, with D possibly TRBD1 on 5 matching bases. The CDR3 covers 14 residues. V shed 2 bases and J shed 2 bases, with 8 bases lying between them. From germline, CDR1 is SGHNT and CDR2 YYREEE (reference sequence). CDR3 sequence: CASSFWGGNQPQHF. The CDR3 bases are TGTGCCAGCAGCTTTTGGGGGGGCAATCAGCCCCAGCATTTT.

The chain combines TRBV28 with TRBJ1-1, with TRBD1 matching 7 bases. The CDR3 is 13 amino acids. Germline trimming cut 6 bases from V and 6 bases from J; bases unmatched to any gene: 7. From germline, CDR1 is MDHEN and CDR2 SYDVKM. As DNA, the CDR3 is TGTGCCAGCAGCACCAGGGGGAGAGCTGAAGCTTTCTTT. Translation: CASSTRGRAEAFF.

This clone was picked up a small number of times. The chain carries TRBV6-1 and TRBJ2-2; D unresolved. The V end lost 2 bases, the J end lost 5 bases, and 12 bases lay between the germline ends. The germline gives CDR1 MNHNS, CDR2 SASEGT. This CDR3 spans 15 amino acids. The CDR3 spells CASSELRLWTGELFF. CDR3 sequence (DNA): TGTGCCAGCAGTGAATTACGTTTGTGGACCGGGGAGCTGTTTTTT.

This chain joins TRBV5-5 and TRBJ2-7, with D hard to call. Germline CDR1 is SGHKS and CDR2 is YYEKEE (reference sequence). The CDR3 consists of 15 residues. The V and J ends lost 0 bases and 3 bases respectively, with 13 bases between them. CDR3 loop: CASSLAVKTNYEQYF. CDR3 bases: TGTGCCAGCAGCTTGGCGGTCAAGACAAACTACGAGCAGTACTTC.

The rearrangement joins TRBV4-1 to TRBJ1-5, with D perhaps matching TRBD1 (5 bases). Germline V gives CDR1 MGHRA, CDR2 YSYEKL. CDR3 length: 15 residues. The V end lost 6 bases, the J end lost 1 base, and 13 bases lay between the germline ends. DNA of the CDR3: TGCGCCAGCAGAATTGGACATACAAGCAATCAGCCCCAGCATTTT. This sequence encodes CASRIGHTSNQPQHF.

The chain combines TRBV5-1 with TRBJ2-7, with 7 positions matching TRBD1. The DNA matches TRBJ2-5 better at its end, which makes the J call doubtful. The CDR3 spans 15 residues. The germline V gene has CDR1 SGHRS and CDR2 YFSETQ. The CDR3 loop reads CASSLPRDSDRTQYF. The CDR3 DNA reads TGCGCCAGCAGCCTCCCCCGGGACAGCGACAGGACCCAGTACTTC.

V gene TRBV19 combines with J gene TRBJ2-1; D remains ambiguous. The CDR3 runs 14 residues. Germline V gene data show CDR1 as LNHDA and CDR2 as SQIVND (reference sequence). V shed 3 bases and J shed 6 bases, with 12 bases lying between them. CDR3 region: CASSMGLSPNEQFF. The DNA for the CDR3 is TGTGCCAGTAGTATGGGTCTCAGCCCCAATGAGCAGTTCTTC.

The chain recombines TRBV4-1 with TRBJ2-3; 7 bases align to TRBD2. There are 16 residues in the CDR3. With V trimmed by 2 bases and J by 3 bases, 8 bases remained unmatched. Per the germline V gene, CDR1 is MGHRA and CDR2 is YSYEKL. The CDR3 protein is CASSQLSLAVTDTQYF. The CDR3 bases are TGCGCCAGCAGCCAACTCTCTCTAGCGGTTACAGATACGCAGTATTTT.

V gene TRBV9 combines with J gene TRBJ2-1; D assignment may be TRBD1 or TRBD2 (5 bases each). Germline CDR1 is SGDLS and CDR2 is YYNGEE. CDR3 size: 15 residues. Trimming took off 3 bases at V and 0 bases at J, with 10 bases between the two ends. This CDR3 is CASSGGASSYNEQFF. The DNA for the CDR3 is TGTGCCAGCAGCGGAGGGGCGAGCTCCTACAATGAGCAGTTCTTC.

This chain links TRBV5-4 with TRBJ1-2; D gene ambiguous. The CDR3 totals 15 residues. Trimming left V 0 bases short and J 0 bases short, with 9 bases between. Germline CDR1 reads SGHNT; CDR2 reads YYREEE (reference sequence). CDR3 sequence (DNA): TGTGCCAGCAGCTTGGGGGTCGGCACTAACTATGGCTACACCTTC. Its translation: CASSLGVGTNYGYTF.

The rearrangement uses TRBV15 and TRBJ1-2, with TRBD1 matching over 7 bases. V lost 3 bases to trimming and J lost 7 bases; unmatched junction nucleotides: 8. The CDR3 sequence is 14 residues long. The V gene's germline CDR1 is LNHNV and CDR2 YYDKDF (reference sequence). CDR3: CATSSDREGFGYTF. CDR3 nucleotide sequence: TGTGCCACCAGCAGCGACAGGGAGGGATTTGGCTACACCTTC.

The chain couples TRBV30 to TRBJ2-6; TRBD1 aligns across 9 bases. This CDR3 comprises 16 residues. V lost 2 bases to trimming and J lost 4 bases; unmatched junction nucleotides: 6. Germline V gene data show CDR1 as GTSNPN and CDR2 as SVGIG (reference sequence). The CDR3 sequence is CAWSLSTGGGANVLTF. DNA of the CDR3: TGTGCCTGGAGTCTATCAACAGGGGGCGGGGCCAACGTCCTGACTTTC. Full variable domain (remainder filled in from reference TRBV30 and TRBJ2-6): SQTIHQWPATLVQPVGSPLSLECTVEGTSNPNLYWYRQAAGRGLQLLFYSVGIGQISSEVPQNLSASRPQDRQFILSSKKLLLSDSGFYLCAWSLSTGGGANVLTFGAGSRLTVL.